This T cell receptor beta chain is drawn from a study of T cell responses to AZD1222 COVID-19 vaccine (dated by TCRdb to 2020 to 2023). With respect to the entire study: AZD1222 recipients whose second dose came at about 4 weeks and those whose second dose came at about 12 weeks were combined into one group, since spike-specific TCR depth and breadth did not differ between the two schedules. A total of roughly 240 trial participants underwent TCR sequencing, of whom some 210 received two doses of AZD1222 and about 25 received two doses of the MenACWY control vaccine. Trial participants were enrolled into age subgroups of 18-55, 56-69 and 70-plus years, which contained approximately 150, 30 and 60 TCR-sequenced participants, respectively. The paper as a whole reports these results and caveats: Participants were mostly white British, with more females than males. The authors suggested clonal diversity may have been underestimated. Because no samples from the day 14 peak response were available, repertoires could be characterized only after the peak T cell response. Vaccine-associated CD4 TCRs spanned the whole spike protein, with dominant responses in regions 160-218 and 743-854. Reportedly, almost half of the unique spike-specific TCRs recognized epitopes lying outside the regions that are mutated in the B.1.351 and B.1.1.7 variants. Conclusions about previously exposed vaccinees are limited, since just six or seven AZD1222 recipients were seropositive for SARS-CoV-2 at baseline. After two AZD1222 doses, both the breadth and the depth of spike-specific TCRs were significantly higher than at day 0 and than in MenACWY recipients. The 56-69-year group was small, and its depth increase did not reach significance, likely because of low power.

With respect to this clone: Its antigen remains undetermined. Base qualities were left out, and no much larger clone turns up one base away.

Taken with the paper, the label for time point translates to: baseline before first vaccination. Vaccinee samples were obtained from the UK trials COV001 and COV002, which included a single-blind randomized controlled phase 2/3 trial of AZD1222 (ChAdOx1 nCoV-19) in healthy adults. Trial participant PBMC samples were collected at day 0 and day 28 after the second dose for TCRbeta chain sequencing. The CDR3 regions of human TCRbeta chains were subjected to immunosequencing. Per the source publication's procedure: TCRs in the repertoires were compared against a reference library of SARS-CoV-2-specific TCRs that had been generated with the MIRA antigen-specificity platform. Breadth meant the fraction of unique TCRs that were SARS-CoV-2-associated, whereas depth meant the fraction of total T cells that were SARS-CoV-2-associated. Each spike-specific TCR was assigned to its reactive spike region and to a CD4 or CD8 class using the MIRA data. Log10-transformed breadth and depth values were compared by one-way ANOVA with Sidak's multiple comparisons tests. The source is immuneACCESS, and TCRdb retained only in-frame sequences with V and J called. Part of the clones is not carried over; for the studies checked, unresolved V genes explain less than half of this, and the remainder is unexplained. D and trimming come from the DNA, and the V and J calls and clone size come from that table. This sample has 95,000 to 110,000 clones in its table, and approximately 90% of those were observed once. 18% of the sample lies in the top ten.

From the cysteine through the phenylalanine, the CDR3 covers 16 amino acids. Only the CDR3 DNA stays, 48 bases, in frame from base 1. Trimming removed 3 bases from V and 7 bases from J, leaving 19 bases between the germline ends. The germline V gene (reference sequence) yields LGHDT for CDR1 and YNNKEL for CDR2. The sequence derives from an adult in good health. The source was peripheral blood, collected on day 0 of AZD1222 vaccination. Recombination linked TRBV3-1 (or the pseudogene TRBV3-2) to TRBJ2-1; the D gene is tentatively TRBD1 or TRBD2, each matching 6 bases. The DNA sequence is given as TGTGCCAGCAGCCATCGTGCGTTGCAGGGGAGGAATGAGCAGTTCTTC. Its product reads: CASSHRALQGRNEQFF.